Listed below are T cell receptor beta chains from one sample, sequenced in a study of blood T cell repertoires in COVID-19. Data came from immunoSEQ multiplex PCR; TCRdb stores just in-frame clones and leaves some out. Of 150,000 to 200,000 clones in the sample, approximately 90% are singletons; the top ten hold 4% to 5%. Specimen: peripheral blood. Every receptor here comes from a human donor in a cohort sampled during active COVID-19. Both conserved end residues are part of each CDR3. The D gene is left open where the match is weak. Size is omitted from some rows. Given values are once, few, many or a class for expanded clones.

TRBV4-1,TRBD1,TRBJ1-3,few,TGCGCCAGCAGCCAGGGACAGGCTGGAAACACCATATATTTT,CASSQGQAGNTIYF
TRBV2,TRBD1,TRBJ1-4,many,TGTGCCAGCAGGGGTATGGGTTTCGGGACAGCTTTCGGTGAAAAACTGTTTTTT,CASRGMGFGTAFGEKLFF
TRBV18,TRBD1,TRBJ2-7,.,TGTGCCAGCTCACTGGACAGGAGGAGGGAGCAGTACTTC,CASSLDRRREQYF
TRBV30,.,TRBJ1-6,few,TGTGCCTGGAGTCCACAGGCCCAATCACCCCTCCACTTT,CAWSPQAQSPLHF
TRBV25-1,.,TRBJ2-2,.,TGTGCCAGCAGTGAAGCTGGGGGGACCGGGGAGCTGTTTTTT,CASSEAGGTGELFF
TRBV28,.,TRBJ1-4,.,TGTGCCAGCAGTTTATCAGGGCTGGCTAATGAAAAACTGTTTTTT,CASSLSGLANEKLFF
TRBV19,TRBD1,TRBJ2-7,.,TGTGCCAGTAGTTCGACAGGGCTTTCCTACGAGCAGTACTTC,CASSSTGLSYEQYF
TRBV2,.,TRBJ2-7,.,TGTGCCAGCTCCCGGGAACGCCGCTACGAGCAGTACTTC,CASSRERRYEQYF
TRBV7-2,TRBD2,TRBJ2-7,.,TGTGCCAGCAGCTTGGAAACTAGCGGCCTATCCTACGAGCAGTACTTC,CASSLETSGLSYEQYF
TRBV5-1,.,TRBJ2-7,.,TGCGCCAGCTCACCCGGGAATACCTACGAGCAGTACTTC,CASSPGNTYEQYF
TRBV12-3/TRBV12-4,.,TRBJ2-3,.,TGTGCCAGCAGTCCTTCAGATACGCAGTATTTT,CASSPSDTQYF
TRBV18,.,TRBJ1-1,.,TGTGCCAGCTCAGCCACGCTTACGGTTGAGAGCACTGAAGCTTTCTTT,CASSATLTVESTEAFF
TRBV27,TRBD1,TRBJ1-1,.,TGTGCCAGCAGCGCGGGGACGACAGGGGTCGGCACTGAAGCTTTCTTT,CASSAGTTGVGTEAFF
TRBV19,.,TRBJ1-3,.,TGTGCCAGTAGTCTAGACAAGGCTCGGGACACCATATATTTT,CASSLDKARDTIYF
TRBV7-7,.,TRBJ2-5,.,TGTGCCAGCAGCCAGGGGTTAATGGAGACCCAGTACTTC,CASSQGLMETQYF
TRBV5-1,TRBD1,TRBJ1-5,.,TGCGCCAGCAGCTTGGGGACAGGACCCAATCAGCCCCAGCATTTT,CASSLGTGPNQPQHF
TRBV6-2/TRBV6-3,TRBD2,TRBJ2-2,.,TGTGCCAGCAGTAAAACTAGCGGGAGATCCGGGGAGCTGTTTTTT,CASSKTSGRSGELFF
TRBV7-2,TRBD2,TRBJ2-1,.,TGTGCCAGCAGCTTAGATGGACTAGCTGGGGGGGAGCAGTTCTTC,CASSLDGLAGGEQFF
TRBV28,.,TRBJ2-7,once,TGTGCCAGCAGTTTAGGAGGGGCCCTTACCTACGAGCAGTACTTC,CASSLGGALTYEQYF
TRBV24-1,TRBD1,TRBJ1-2,.,TGTGCCACCAGTAGCGCTGGGACAGCCTATGGCTACACCTTC,CATSSAGTAYGYTF
TRBV5-6,.,TRBJ1-2,.,TGTGCCAGCAGCTTGAGGGGGGGCTATGGCTACACCTTC,CASSLRGGYGYTF
TRBV25-1,.,TRBJ2-5,.,TGTGCCAGCAGTGAATTTGACAGCTTGGAGACCCAGTACTTC,CASSEFDSLETQYF
TRBV2,TRBD2,TRBJ2-1,.,TGTGCCAGCAGGGCACCGGGACTAGCGGGAGGGCCTTGGGAGTTCTTC,CASRAPGLAGGPWEFF
TRBV14,TRBD2,TRBJ2-5,.,TGTGCCAGCAGCCCGACGGGGGGTAGGGAGACCCAGTACTTC,CASSPTGGRETQYF
TRBV18,.,TRBJ2-2,.,TGTGCCAGCTCACCACAGCTAGCCATGAACACCGGGGAGCTGTTTTTT,CASSPQLAMNTGELFF
TRBV18,TRBD1,TRBJ1-5,.,TGTGCCAGCTCACCATCAACAGGGGGTGGCAATCAGCCCCAGCATTTT,CASSPSTGGGNQPQHF
TRBV7-8,TRBD1,TRBJ1-5,.,TGTGCCAGCAGCTCCGACAGGGGCGGGGGCCTCCATAGCAATCAGCCCCAGCATTTT,CASSSDRGGGLHSNQPQHF
TRBV6-2/TRBV6-3,TRBD1,TRBJ2-5,few,TGTGCCAGCAGTTACTCCGACAGGGGAACTCAGACCCAGTACTTC,CASSYSDRGTQTQYF
TRBV18,.,TRBJ1-2,.,TGTGCCAGCTCACCCGAGGTGATTAACTATGGCTACACCTTC,CASSPEVINYGYTF
TRBV9,TRBD2,TRBJ2-7,.,TGTGCCAGCAGCCAGAACCCGGGGACTAGCGGGAGTGGGGGCGAGCAGTACTTC,CASSQNPGTSGSGGEQYF
TRBV29-1,TRBD2,TRBJ2-3,.,TGCAGCGTTATAGCGGGGGGGCAATATTTT,CSVIAGGQYF
TRBV25-1,TRBD1,TRBJ2-7,.,TGTGCCAGCAGTCGTTGGGACAGCTTCTCCTACGAGCAGTACTTC,CASSRWDSFSYEQYF